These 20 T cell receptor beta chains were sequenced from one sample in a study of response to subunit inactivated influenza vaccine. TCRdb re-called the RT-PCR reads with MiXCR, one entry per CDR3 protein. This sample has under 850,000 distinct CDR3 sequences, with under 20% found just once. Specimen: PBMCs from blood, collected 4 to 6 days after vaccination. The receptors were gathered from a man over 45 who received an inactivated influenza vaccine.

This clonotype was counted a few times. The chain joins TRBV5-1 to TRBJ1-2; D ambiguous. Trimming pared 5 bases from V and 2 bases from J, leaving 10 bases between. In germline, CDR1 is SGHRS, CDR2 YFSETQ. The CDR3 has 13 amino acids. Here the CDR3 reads CASSEGRNYGYTF. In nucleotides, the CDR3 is TGCGCCAGCAGTGAGGGCAGAAACTATGGCTACACCTTC.

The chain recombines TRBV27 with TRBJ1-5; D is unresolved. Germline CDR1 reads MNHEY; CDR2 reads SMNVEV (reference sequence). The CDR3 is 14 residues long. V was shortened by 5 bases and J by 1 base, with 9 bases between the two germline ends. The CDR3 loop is CASSPVISNQPQHF. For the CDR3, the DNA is TGTGCCAGCAGTCCCGTAATAAGCAATCAGCCCCAGCATTTT.

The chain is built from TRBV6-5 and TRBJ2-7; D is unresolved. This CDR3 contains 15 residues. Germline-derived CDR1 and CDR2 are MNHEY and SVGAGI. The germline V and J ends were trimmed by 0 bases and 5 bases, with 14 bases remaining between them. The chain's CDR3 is CASSYSKNSGDEQYF. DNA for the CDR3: TGTGCCAGCAGTTACTCGAAGAACTCTGGGGACGAGCAGTACTTC.

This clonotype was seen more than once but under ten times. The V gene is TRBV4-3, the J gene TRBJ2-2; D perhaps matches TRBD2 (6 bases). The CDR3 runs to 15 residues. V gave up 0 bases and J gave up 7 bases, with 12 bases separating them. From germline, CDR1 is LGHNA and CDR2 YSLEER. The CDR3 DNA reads TGCGCCAGCAGCCAAGATGCGGGGAGAGGCGGGGAGCTGTTTTTT. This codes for CASSQDAGRGGELFF.

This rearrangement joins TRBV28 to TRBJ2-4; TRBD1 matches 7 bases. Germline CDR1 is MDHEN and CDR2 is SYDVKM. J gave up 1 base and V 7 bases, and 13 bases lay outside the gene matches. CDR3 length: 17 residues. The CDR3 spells CASTPTVDRWAKNIQYF. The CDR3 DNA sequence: TGTGCCAGCACCCCAACCGTGGACAGGTGGGCCAAAAACATTCAGTACTTC.

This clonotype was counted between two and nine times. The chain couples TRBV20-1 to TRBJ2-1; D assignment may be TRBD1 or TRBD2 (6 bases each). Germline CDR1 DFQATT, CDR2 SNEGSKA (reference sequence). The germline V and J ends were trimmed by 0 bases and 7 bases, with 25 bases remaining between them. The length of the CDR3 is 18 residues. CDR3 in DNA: TGCAGTGCTAGAGACTCGGGGGCCCAGAATCTTCGGAATAATGAGCAGTTCTTC. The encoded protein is CSARDSGAQNLRNNEQFF.

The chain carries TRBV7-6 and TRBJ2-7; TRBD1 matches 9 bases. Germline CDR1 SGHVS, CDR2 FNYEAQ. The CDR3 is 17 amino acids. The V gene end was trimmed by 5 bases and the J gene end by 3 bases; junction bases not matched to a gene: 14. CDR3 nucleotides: TGTGCCAGCAGCCTTGGACAGGGGCCCTTTGTCCTCTACGAGCAGTACTTC. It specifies CASSLGQGPFVLYEQYF. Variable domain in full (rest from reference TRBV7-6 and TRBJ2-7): GAGVSQSPRYKVTKRGQDVALRCDPISGHVSLYWYRQALGQGPEFLTYFNYEAQQDKSGLPNDRFSAERPEGSISTLTIQRTEQRDSAMYRCASSLGQGPFVLYEQYFGPGTRLTVT.

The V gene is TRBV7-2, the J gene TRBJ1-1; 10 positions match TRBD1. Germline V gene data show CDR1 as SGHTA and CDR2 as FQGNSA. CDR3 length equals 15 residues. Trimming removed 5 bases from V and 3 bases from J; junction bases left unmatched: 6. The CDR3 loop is CASSPRTGGDTEAFF. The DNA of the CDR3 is TGTGCCAGCAGCCCCAGGACAGGGGGAGACACTGAAGCTTTCTTT.

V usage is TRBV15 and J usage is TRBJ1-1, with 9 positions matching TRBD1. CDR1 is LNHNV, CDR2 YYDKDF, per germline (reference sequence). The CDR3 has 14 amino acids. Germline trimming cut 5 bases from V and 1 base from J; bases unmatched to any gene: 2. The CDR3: CATSRGQGNTEAFF. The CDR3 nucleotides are TGTGCCACCAGCCGGGGACAGGGGAACACTGAAGCTTTCTTT.

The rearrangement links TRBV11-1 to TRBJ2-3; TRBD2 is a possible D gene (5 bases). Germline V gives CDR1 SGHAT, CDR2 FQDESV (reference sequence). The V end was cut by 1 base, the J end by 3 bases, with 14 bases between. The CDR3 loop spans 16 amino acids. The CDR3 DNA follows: TGTGCCAGCAGCTTAGACGCGATAGAGGGTACAGATACGCAGTATTTT. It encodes CASSLDAIEGTDTQYF.

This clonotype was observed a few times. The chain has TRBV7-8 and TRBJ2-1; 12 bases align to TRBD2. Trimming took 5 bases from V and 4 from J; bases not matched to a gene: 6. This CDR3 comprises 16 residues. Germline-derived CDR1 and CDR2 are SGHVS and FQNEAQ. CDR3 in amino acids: CASSLRTSGVYNEQFF. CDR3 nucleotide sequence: TGTGCCAGCAGCCTACGGACTAGCGGGGTGTACAATGAGCAGTTCTTC.

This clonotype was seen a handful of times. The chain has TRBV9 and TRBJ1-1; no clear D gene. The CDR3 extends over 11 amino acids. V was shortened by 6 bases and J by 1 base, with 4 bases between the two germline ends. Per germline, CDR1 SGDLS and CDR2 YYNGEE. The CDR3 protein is CASNPNTEAFF. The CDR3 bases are TGTGCCAGCAACCCGAACACTGAAGCTTTCTTT.

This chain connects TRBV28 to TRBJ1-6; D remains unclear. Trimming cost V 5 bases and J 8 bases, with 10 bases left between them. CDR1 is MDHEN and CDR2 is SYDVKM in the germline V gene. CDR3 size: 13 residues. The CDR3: CASSRAWDSPLHF. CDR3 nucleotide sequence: TGTGCCAGCAGTCGAGCCTGGGATTCACCCCTCCACTTT.

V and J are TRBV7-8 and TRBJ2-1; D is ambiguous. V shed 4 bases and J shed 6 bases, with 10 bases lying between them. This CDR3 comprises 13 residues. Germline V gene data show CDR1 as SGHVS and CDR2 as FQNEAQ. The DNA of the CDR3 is TGTGCCAGCAGCTCCGACCGTTTCAATGAGCAGTTCTTC. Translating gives CASSSDRFNEQFF.

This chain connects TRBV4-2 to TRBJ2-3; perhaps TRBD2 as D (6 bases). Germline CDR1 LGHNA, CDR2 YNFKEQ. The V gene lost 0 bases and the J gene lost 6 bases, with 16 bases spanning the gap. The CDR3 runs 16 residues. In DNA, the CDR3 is TGTGCCAGCAGCCAAGATCAATCGTCTCGGGGGGATACGCAGTATTTT. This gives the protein CASSQDQSSRGDTQYF.

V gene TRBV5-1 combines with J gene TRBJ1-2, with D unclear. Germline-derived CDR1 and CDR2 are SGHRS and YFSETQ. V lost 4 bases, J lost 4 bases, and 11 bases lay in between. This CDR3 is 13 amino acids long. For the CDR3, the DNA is TGCGCCAGCAGCCAGGACGGACTCTATGGCTACACCTTC. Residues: CASSQDGLYGYTF.

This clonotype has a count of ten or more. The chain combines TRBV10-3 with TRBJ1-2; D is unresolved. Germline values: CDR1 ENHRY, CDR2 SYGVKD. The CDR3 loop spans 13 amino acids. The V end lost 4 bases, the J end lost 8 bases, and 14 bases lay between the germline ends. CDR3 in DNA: TGTGCCATCAGTGTGAGGGATGTCGGGGGCTACACCTTC. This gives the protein CAISVRDVGGYTF.

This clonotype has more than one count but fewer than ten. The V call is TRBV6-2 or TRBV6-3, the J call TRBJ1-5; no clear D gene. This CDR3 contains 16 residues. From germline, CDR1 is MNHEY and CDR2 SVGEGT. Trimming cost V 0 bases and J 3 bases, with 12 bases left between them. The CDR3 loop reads CASSYSLRILNQPQHF. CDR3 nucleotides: TGTGCCAGCAGTTACTCGTTGCGGATACTCAATCAGCCCCAGCATTTT.

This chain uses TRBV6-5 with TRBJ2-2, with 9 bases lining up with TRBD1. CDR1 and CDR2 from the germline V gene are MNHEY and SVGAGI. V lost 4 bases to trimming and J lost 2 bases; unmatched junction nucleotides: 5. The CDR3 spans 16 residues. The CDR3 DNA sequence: TGTGCCAGCAGTTCCGACAGGGGGGTAAACACCGGGGAGCTGTTTTTT. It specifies CASSSDRGVNTGELFF.

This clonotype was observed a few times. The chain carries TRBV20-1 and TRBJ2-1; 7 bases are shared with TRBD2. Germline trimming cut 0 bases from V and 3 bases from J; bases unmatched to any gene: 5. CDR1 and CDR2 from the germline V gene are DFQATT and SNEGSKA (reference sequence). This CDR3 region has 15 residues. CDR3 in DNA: TGCAGTGCTAGAGATAACGAGCGGGACTACAATGAGCAGTTCTTC. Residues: CSARDNERDYNEQFF.